The T cell receptor (beta chain) under discussion was sequenced for a study of CD8+CD57+ T cells in acquired aplastic anemia. Individuals selected for sequencing had exhibited CD8+CD57+ cell expansion on flow cytometry. Every patient had severe acquired aplastic anemia. Genomic DNA templated the TCR beta VDJ and CDR3 profiling. Each CDR3 protein gets one entry after TCRdb re-called the reads with MiXCR. The sample holds 170,000 or so distinct CDR3 sequences, 40% to 60% seen once. Ten or more counts support this clonotype. The V end was cut by 2 bases, the J end by 6 bases, with 8 bases between. This CDR3 is 13 amino acids long. CDR1 and CDR2 from the germline V gene are LNHDA and SQIVND (reference sequence).

The chain has TRBV19 and TRBJ2-1; D not resolved. The sequence came from a human donor with aplastic anemia. Sequenced input: sorted CD4+, CD8+, or CD8+CD57+ T cells (not recorded which) from PBMCs. CDR3 protein: CASSISRSNEQFF. The CDR3 region has the DNA TGTGCCAGTAGTATAAGCAGGTCCAATGAGCAGTTCTTC. Full variable domain (rest looked up from reference TRBV19 and TRBJ2-1): DGGITQSPKYLFRKEGQNVTLSCEQNLNHDAMYWYRQDPGQGLRLIYYSQIVNDFQKGDIAEGYSVSREKKESFPLTVTSAQKNPTAFYLCASSISRSNEQFFGPGTRLTVL.